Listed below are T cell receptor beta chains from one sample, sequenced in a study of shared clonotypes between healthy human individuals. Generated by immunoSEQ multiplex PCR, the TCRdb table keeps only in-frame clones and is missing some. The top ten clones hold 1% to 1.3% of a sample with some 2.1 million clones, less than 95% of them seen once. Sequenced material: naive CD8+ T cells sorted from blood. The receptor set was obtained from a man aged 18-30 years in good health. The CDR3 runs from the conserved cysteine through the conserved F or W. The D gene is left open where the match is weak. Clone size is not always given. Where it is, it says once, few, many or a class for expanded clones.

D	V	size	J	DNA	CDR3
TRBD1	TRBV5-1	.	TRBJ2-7	TGCGCCAGCAGCTTGGTCCAGGGGGTGTTCTACGAGCAGTACTTC	CASSLVQGVFYEQYF
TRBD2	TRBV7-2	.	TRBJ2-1	TGTGCCAGCAGCTCCGGGACTAGCGGTAATGAGCAGTTCTTC	CASSSGTSGNEQFF
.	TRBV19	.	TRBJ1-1	TGTGCCAGTAGCCGAGGGAGTTTCACTGAAGCTTTCTTT	CASSRGSFTEAFF
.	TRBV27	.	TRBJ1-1	TGTGCCAGCAGTTTCCCCAGCGCGGTGCAGGGAGCTTTCTTT	CASSFPSAVQGAFF
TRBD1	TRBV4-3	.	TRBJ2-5	TGCGCCAGCAGCCAAGATACGACAGGGGACGAGACCCAGTACTTC	CASSQDTTGDETQYF
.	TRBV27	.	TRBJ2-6	TGTGCCAGCAGCCCAGGACCCGGCTCTGGGGCCAACGTCCTGACTTTC	CASSPGPGSGANVLTF
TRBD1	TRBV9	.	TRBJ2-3	TGTGCCAGCAGCGTAGCTAGGACAGGGAGCACAGATACGCAGTATTTT	CASSVARTGSTDTQYF
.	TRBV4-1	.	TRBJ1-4	TGCGCCAGCAGCCAAGATAATGCGGCGGTCAGTCGAAATGAAAAACTGTTTTTT	CASSQDNAAVSRNEKLFF
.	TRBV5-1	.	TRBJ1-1	TGCGCCAGCAGCTTGGAAATTGCGGCTGAAGCTTTCTTT	CASSLEIAAEAFF
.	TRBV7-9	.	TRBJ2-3	TGTGCCAGCAGCTTTCTAACTACAGGAGATACGCAGTATTTT	CASSFLTTGDTQYF
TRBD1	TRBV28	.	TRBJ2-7	TGTGCCAGCAATTTACAGGGACAGGGCTCTTACGAGCAGTACTTC	CASNLQGQGSYEQYF
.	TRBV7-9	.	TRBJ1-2	TGTGCCAGCAGCTTAGGAACCCAATCGGCCTATGGCTACACCTTC	CASSLGTQSAYGYTF
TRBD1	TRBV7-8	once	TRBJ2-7	TGTGCCAGCACACAGGGGGACTACGAGCAGTACTTC	CASTQGDYEQYF
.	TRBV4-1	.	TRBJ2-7	TGCGCCAGCAGCCTAGCAGGGGTTTCCTACGAGCAGTACTTC	CASSLAGVSYEQYF
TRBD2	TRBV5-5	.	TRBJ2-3	TGTGCCAGCAGCTTGTTGGCCAGCGGGGGTGCAGATACGCAGTATTTT	CASSLLASGGADTQYF
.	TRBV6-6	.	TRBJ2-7	TGTGCCAGCAGTATAAAGTCCGGGACACTGGCCTACGAGCAGTACTTC	CASSIKSGTLAYEQYF
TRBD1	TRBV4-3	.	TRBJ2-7	TGCGCCAGCAGCCAAGATTTGGGGACAGGGATTGCCTACGAGCAGTACTTC	CASSQDLGTGIAYEQYF
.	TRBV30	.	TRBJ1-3	TGTGCCTGGAGTGTACCAGGGAGCGGGTACACCATATATTTT	CAWSVPGSGYTIYF
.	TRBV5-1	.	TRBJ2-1	TGCGCCAGCAGCTTGGACAGATACAATGAGCAGTTCTTC	CASSLDRYNEQFF
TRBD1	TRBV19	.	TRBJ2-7	TGTGCCAGTAGTGTCAACAGGGGGAACGAGCAGTACTTC	CASSVNRGNEQYF
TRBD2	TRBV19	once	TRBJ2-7	TGTGCCAGTAGTCCGGGACTAGAGTTCGAGCAGTACTTC	CASSPGLEFEQYF
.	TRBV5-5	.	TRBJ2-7	TGTGCCAGCAGCTGGGTAGTCGTTTCCTACGAGCAGTACTTC	CASSWVVVSYEQYF